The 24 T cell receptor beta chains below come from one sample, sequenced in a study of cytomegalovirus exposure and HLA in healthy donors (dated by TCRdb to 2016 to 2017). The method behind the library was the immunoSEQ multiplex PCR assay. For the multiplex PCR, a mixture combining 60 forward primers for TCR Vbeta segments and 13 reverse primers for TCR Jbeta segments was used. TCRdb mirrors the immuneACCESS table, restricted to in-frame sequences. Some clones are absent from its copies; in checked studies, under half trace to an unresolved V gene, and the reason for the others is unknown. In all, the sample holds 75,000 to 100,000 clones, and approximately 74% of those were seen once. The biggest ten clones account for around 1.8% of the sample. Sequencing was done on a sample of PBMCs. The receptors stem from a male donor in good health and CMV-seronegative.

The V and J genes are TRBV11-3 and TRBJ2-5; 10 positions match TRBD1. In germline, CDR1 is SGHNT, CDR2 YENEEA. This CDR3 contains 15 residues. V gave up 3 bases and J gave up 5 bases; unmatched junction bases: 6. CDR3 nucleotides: TGTGCCAGCAGCTTCCGCGGGACAGGGGACGAGACCCAGTACTTC. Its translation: CASSFRGTGDETQYF.

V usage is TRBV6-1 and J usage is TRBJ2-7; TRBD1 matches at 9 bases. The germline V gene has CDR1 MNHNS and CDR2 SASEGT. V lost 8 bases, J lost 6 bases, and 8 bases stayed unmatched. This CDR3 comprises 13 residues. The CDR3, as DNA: TGTGCCAGCTGCCGGGACAGGGAGACCGAGCAGTACTTC. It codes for CASCRDRETEQYF.

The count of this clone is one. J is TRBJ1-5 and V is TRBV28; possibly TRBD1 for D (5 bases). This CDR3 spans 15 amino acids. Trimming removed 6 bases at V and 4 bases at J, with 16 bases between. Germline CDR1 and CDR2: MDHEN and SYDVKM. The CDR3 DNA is TGTGCCAGCAGCCTTGGGGGGGGGAGGAATCAGCCCCAGCATTTT. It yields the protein CASSLGGGRNQPQHF.

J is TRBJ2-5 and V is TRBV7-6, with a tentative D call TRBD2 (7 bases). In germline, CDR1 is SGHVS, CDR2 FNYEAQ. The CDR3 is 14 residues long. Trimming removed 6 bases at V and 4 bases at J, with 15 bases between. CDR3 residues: CASSRSGGAETQYF. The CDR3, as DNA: TGTGCCAGCAGTCGATCGGGGGGCGCAGAGACCCAGTACTTC.

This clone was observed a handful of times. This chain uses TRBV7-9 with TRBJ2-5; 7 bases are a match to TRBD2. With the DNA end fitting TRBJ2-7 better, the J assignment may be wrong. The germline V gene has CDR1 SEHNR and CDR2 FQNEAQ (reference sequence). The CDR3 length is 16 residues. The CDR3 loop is CASSLIGGVDHYEQYF. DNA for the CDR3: TGTGCCAGCAGCTTAATTGGGGGGGTCGATCACTACGAGCAGTACTTC.

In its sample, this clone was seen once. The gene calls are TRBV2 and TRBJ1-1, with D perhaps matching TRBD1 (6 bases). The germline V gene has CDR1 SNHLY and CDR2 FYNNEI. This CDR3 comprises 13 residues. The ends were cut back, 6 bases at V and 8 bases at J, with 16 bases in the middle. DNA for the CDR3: TGTGCCAGCAGGAACAGGGTGGTAGTGGAAGCTTTCTTT. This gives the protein CASRNRVVVEAFF. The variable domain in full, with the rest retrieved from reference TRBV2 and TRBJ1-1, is EPEVTQTPSHQVTQMGQEVILRCVPISNHLYFYWYRQILGQKVEFLVSFYNNEISEKSEIFDDQFSVERPDGSNFTLKIRSTKLEDSAMYFCASRNRVVVEAFFGQGTRLTVV.

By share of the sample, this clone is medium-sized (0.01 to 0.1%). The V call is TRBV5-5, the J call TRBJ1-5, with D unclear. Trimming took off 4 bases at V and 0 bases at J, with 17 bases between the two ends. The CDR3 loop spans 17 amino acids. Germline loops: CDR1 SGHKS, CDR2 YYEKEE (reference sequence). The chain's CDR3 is CASSVSGALASNQPQHF. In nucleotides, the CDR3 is TGTGCCAGCAGCGTGTCGGGCGCACTAGCTAGCAATCAGCCCCAGCATTTT.

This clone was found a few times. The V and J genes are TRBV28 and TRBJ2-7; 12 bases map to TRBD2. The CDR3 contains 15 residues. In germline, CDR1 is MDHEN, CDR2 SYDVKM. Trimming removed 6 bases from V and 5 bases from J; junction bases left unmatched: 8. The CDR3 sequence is CASRYTSGRPHEQYF. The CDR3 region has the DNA TGTGCCAGCAGATATACTAGCGGGAGGCCCCACGAGCAGTACTTC.

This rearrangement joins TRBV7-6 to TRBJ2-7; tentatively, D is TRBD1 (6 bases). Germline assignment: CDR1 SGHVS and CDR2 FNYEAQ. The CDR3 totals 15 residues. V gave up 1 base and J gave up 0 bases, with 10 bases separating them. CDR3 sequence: CASSLVEQGSYEQYF. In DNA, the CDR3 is TGTGCCAGCAGCTTAGTCGAACAGGGCTCCTACGAGCAGTACTTC.

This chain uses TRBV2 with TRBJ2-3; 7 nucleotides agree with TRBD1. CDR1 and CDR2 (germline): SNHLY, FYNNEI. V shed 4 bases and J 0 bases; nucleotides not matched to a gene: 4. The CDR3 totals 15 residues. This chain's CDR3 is CASSVRDRSTDTQYF. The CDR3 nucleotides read TGTGCCAGCAGTGTTCGGGACAGAAGCACAGATACGCAGTATTTT.

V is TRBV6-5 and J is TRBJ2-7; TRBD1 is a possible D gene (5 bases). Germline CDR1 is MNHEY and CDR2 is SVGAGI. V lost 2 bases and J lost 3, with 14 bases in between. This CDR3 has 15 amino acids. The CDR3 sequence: CASSYVQGNVYEQYF. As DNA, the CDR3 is TGTGCCAGCAGTTACGTCCAGGGAAACGTCTACGAGCAGTACTTC.

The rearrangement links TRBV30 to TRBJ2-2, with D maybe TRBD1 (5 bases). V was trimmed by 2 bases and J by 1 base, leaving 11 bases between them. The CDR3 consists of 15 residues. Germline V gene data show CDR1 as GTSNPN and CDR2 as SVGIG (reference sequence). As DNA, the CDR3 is TGTGCCTGGAGTCCGCTAGGGGTGAACACCGGGGAGCTGTTTTTT. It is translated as CAWSPLGVNTGELFF.

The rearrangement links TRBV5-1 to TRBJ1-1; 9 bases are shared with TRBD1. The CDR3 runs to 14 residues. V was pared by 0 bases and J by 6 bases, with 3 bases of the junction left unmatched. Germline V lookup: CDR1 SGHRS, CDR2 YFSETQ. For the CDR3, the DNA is TGCGCCAGCAGCTTGGCACAGGGGGCCCCTGAAGCTTTCTTT. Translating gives CASSLAQGAPEAFF.

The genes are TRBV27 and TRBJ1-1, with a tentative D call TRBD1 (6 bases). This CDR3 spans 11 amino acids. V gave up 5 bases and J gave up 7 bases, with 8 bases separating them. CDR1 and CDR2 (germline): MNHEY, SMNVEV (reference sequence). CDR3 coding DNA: TGTGCCAGCAGTACCAGGGGTGAAGCTTTCTTT. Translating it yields CASSTRGEAFF.

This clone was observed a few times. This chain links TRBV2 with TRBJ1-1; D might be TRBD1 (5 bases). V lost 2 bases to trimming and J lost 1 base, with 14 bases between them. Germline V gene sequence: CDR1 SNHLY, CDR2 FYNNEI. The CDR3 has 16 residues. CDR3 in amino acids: CASSEQGPRSNTEAFF. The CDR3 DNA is TGTGCCAGCAGTGAACAGGGCCCAAGGTCGAACACTGAAGCTTTCTTT.

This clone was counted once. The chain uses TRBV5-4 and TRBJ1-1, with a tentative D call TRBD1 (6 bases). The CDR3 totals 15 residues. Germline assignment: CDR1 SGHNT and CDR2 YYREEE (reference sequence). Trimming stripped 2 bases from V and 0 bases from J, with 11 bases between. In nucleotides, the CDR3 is TGTGCCAGCAGCTTTTGGGGGGGGCTGAACACTGAAGCTTTCTTT. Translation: CASSFWGGLNTEAFF.

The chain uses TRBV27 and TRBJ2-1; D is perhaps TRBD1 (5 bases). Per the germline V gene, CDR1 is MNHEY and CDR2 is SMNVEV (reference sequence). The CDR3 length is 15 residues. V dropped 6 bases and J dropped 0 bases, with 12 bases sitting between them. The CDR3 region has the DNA TGTGCCAGCAGAAAAGGGGCTAGCTCCTACAATGAGCAGTTCTTC. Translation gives CASRKGASSYNEQFF.

The CDR3 reads CAAGDGSRGDTQYF. CDR3 bases: TGCGCCGCCGGGGACGGGAGCCGGGGAGATACGCAGTATTTT. The chain uses TRBV4-1 and TRBJ2-3; possibly TRBD2 for D (6 bases). The length of the CDR3 is 14 residues. V shed 11 bases and J shed 5 bases, with 20 bases lying between them. In germline, CDR1 is MGHRA, CDR2 YSYEKL.

In nucleotides, the CDR3 is TGCGCCAGCAGCCAAACGCTGGGGGGGACCGGGGAGCTGTTTTTT. It yields the protein CASSQTLGGTGELFF. The rearrangement joins TRBV4-3 to TRBJ2-2, with 7 bases lining up with TRBD2. Trimming took 2 bases from V and 5 from J; bases not matched to a gene: 5. This CDR3 has 15 residues. CDR1 is LGHNA and CDR2 is YSLEER in the germline V gene.

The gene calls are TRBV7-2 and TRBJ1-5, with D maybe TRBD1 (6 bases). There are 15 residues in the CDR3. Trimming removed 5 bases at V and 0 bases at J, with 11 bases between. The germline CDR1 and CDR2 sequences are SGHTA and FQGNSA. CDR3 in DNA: TGTGCCAGCAGCCGACAGGCGATTAGCAATCAGCCCCAGCATTTT. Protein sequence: CASSRQAISNQPQHF.

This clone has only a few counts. As DNA, the CDR3 is TGCGCCAGCGGCCGTGGAGGGGGCCACACTAGGGAAGAAAAACTGTTTTTT. It translates to CASGRGGGHTREEKLFF. V usage is TRBV10-1 and J usage is TRBJ1-4; TRBD1 aligns across 7 bases. Germline V gives CDR1 WNHNN, CDR2 SYGVQD (reference sequence). CDR3 size: 17 residues. J lost 8 bases, V lost 8 bases, and 20 bases had no gene match.

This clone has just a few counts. CDR3 protein: CASSLGGGGGETQYF. DNA of the CDR3: TGTGCCAGCAGCTTGGGGGGAGGTGGGGGAGAGACCCAGTACTTC. This chain links TRBV7-9 with TRBJ2-5, with D possibly TRBD2 on 6 matching bases. Trimming took 3 bases from V and 4 from J, leaving 15 bases between them. The CDR3 has 15 amino acids. The germline gives CDR1 SEHNR, CDR2 FQNEAQ (reference sequence).

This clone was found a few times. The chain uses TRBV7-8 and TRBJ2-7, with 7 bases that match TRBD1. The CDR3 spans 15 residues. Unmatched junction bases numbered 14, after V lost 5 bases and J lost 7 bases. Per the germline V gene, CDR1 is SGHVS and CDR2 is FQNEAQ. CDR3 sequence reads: CASSRRGRLYGEQYF. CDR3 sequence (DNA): TGTGCCAGCAGCCGAAGGGGGCGCCTTTATGGGGAGCAGTACTTC.

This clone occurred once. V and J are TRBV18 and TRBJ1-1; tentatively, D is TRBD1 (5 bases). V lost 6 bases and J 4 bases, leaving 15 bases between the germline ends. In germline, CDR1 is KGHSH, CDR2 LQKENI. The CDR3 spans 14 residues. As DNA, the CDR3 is TGTGCCAGCTCTCCCACGCGGGGGGTCACTGAAGCTTTCTTT. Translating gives CASSPTRGVTEAFF.